This T cell receptor beta chain came from a study of T cell changes during pregnancy in multiple sclerosis. Profiled with immunoSEQ multiplex PCR; TCRdb holds only in-frame clones, not every one. Of some 74,000 clones listed, 92% are singletons. This specimen was peripheral blood, taken before pregnancy. The source is a female donor with multiple sclerosis, enrolled in a pregnancy study.

CDR3 coding DNA: TGTGCCAGCAGCTTGGTAGTAGGGGACTACAATCAGCCCCAGCATTTT. Encoded protein: CASSLVVGDYNQPQHF. The V call is TRBV5-5, the J call TRBJ1-5, with D perhaps TRBD1 (5 bases). Germline V gene sequence: CDR1 SGHKS, CDR2 YYEKEE (reference sequence). Between the trimmed V and J ends, which lost 0 bases and 3 bases, there was a span of 13 bases. The CDR3 extends over 16 amino acids.